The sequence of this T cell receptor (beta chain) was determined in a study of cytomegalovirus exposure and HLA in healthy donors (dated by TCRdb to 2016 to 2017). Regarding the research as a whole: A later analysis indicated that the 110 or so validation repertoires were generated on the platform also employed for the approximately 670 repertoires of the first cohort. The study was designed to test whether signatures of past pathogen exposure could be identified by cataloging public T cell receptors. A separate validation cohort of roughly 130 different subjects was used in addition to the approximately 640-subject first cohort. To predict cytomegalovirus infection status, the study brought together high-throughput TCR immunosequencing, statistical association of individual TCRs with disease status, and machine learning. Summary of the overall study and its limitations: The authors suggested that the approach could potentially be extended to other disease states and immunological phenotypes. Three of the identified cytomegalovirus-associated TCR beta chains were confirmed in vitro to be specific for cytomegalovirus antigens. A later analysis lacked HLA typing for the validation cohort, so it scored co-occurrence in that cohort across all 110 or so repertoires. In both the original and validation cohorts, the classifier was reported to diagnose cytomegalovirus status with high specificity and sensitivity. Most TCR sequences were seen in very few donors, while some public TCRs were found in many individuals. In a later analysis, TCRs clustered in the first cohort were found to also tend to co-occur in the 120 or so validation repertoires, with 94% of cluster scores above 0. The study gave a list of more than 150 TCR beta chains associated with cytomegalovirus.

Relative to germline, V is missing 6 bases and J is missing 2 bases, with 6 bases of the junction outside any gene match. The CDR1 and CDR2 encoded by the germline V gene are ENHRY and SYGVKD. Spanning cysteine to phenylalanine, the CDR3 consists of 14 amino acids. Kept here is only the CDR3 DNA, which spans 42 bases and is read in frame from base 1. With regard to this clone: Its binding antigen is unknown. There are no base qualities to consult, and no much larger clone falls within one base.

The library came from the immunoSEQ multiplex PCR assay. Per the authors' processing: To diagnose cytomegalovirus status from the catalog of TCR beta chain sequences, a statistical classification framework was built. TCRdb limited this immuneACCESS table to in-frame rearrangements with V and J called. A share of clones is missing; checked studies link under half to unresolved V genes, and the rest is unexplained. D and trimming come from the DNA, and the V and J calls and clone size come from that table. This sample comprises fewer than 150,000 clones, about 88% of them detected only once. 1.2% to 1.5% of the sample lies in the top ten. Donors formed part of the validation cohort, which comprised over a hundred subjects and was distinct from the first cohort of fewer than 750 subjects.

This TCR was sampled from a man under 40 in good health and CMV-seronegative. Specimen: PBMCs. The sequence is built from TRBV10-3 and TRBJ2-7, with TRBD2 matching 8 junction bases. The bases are TGTGCCATCAGGGCCACTAGCGGCCCCTACGAGCAGTACTTC. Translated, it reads CAIRATSGPYEQYF.